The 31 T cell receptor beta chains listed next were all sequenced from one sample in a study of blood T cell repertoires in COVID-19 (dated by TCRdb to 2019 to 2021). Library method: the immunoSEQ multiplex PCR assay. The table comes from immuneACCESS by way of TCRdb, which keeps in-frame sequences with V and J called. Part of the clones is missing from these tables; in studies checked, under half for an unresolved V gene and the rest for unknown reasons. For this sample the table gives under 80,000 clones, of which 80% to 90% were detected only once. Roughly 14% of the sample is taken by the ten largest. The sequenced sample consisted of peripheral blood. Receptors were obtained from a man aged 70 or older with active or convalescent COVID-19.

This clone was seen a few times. The CDR3 sequence: CASTLTGDQPQHF. The CDR3 DNA reads TGTGCCAGTACGCTGACAGGGGATCAGCCCCAGCATTTT. This chain connects TRBV19 to TRBJ1-5, with TRBD1 matching over 8 bases. Germline lookup yields CDR1 LNHDA and CDR2 SQIVND (reference sequence). V was clipped by 7 bases and J by 5 bases; unmatched bases: 4. There are 13 residues in the CDR3.

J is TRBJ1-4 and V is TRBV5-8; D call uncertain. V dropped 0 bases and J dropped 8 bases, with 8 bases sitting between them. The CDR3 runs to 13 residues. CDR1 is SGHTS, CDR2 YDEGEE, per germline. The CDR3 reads CASSLDLREKLFF. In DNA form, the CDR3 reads TGTGCCAGCAGCTTGGACTTAAGAGAAAAACTGTTTTTT.

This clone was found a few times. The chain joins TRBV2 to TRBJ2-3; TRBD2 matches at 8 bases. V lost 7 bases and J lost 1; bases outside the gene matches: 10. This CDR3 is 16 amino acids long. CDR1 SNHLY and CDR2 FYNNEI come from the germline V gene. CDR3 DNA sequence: TGTGCCAGCACCGCCTTGGCGGGAGGTCGCACAGATACGCAGTATTTT. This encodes CASTALAGGRTDTQYF. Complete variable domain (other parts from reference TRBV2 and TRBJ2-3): EPEVTQTPSHQVTQMGQEVILRCVPISNHLYFYWYRQILGQKVEFLVSFYNNEISEKSEIFDDQFSVERPDGSNFTLKIRSTKLEDSAMYFCASTALAGGRTDTQYFGPGTRLTVL.

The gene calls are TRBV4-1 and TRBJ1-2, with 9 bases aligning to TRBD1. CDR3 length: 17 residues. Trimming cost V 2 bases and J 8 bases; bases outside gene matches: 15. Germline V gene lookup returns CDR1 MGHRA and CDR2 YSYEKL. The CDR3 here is CASSQNRGRGRTGGYTF. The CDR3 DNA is TGCGCCAGCAGCCAAAACAGGGGGCGCGGCAGAACGGGAGGCTACACCTTC.

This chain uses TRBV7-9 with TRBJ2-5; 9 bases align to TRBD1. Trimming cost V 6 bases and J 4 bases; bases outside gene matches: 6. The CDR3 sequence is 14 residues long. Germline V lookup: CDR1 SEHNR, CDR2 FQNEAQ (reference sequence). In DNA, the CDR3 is TGTGCCAGCAGTCCACGACAGGGGGTAGAGACCCAGTACTTC. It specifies CASSPRQGVETQYF.

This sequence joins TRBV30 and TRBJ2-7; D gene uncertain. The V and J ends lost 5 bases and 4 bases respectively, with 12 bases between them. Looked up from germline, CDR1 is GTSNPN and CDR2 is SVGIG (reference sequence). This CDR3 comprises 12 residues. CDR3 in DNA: TGTGCCTGGGGCAGTTTTTTTTACGAGCAGTACTTC. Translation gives CAWGSFFYEQYF. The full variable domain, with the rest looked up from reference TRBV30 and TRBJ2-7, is SQTIHQWPATLVQPVGSPLSLECTVEGTSNPNLYWYRQAAGRGLQLLFYSVGIGQISSEVPQNLSASRPQDRQFILSSKKLLLSDSGFYLCAWGSFFYEQYFGPGTRLTVT.

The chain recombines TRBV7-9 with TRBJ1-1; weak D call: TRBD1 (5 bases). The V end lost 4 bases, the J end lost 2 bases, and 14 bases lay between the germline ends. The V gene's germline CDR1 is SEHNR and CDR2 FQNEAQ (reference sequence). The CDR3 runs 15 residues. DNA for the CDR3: TGTGCCAGCAGCTCCCTCAGGGCTTCCAACACTGAAGCTTTCTTT. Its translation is CASSSLRASNTEAFF.

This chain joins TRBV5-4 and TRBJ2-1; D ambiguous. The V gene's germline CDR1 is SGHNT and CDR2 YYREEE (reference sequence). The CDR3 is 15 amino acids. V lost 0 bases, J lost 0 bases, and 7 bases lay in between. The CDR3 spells CASSLEWSSYNEQFF. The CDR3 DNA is TGTGCCAGCAGCTTGGAATGGAGCTCCTACAATGAGCAGTTCTTC.

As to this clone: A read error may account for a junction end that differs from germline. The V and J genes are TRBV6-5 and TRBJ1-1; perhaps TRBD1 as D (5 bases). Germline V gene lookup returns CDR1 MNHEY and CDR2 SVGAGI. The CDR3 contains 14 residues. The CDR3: CASSNSYRSTEAFF. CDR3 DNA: TGTGCCAGCAGTAACTCATACAGGAGCACTGAAGCTTTCTTT.

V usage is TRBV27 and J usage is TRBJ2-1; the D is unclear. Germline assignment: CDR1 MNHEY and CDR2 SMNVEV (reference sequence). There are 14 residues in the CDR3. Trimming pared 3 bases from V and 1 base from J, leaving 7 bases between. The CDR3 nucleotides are TGTGCCAGCAGTTTTTCAGGTTCCTACAATGAGCAGTTCTTC. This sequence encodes CASSFSGSYNEQFF.

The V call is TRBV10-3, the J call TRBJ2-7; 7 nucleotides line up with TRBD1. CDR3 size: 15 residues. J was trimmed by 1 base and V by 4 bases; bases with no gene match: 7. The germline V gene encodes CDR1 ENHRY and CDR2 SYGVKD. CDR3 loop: CAISASTGDSYEQYF. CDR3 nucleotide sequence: TGTGCCATCAGTGCGTCAACAGGGGATTCCTACGAGCAGTACTTC.

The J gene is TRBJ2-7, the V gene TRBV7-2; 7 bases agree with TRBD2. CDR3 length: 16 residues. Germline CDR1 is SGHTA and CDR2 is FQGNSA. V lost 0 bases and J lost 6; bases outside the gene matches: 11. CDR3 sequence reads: CASSLASAGVRGEQYF. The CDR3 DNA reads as TGTGCCAGCAGCTTAGCGTCGGCGGGAGTTCGGGGCGAGCAGTACTTC. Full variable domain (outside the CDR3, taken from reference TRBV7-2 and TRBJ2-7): GAGVSQSPSNKVTEKGKDVELRCDPISGHTALYWYRQSLGQGLEFLIYFQGNSAPDKSGLPSDRFSAERTGGSVSTLTIQRTQQEDSAVYLCASSLASAGVRGEQYFGPGTRLTVT.

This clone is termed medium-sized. CDR3 DNA sequence: TGTGCCAGCAGTTACTCCCCGGGTTATACATACAATGAGCAGTTCTTC. As protein: CASSYSPGYTYNEQFF. This chain uses TRBV6-2 or TRBV6-3 with TRBJ2-1; D gene unclear. Germline loops: CDR1 MNHEY, CDR2 SVGEGT. V lost 0 bases, J lost 4 bases, and 13 bases lay in between. The CDR3 length is 16 residues.

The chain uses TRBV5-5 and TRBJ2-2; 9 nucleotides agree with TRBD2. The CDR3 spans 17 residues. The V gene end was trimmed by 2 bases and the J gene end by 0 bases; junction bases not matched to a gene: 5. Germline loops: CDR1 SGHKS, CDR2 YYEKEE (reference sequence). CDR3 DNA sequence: TGTGCCAGCAGCTTTTCCTGGACTAGCGCGAACACCGGGGAGCTGTTTTTT. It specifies CASSFSWTSANTGELFF.

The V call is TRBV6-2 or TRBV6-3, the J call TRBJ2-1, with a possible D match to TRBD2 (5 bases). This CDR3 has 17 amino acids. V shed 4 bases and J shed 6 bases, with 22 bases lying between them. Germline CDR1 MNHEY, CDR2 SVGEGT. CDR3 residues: CASSSIVVGGRSNEQFF. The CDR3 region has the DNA TGTGCCAGCAGTTCCATCGTCGTGGGCGGGCGTTCCAATGAGCAGTTCTTC.

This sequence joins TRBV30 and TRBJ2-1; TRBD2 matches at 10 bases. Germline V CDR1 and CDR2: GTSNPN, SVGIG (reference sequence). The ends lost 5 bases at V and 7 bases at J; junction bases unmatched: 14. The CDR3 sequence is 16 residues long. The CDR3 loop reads CAWSTSPGLASNEQFF. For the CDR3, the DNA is TGTGCCTGGTCCACCTCTCCGGGACTAGCGTCGAATGAGCAGTTCTTC.

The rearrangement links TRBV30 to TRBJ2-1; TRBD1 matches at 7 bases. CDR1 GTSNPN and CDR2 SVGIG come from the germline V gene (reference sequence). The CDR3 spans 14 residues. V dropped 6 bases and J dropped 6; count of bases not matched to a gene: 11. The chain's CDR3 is CACTGERSPNEQFF. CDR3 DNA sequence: TGTGCCTGCACAGGGGAGAGAAGTCCCAATGAGCAGTTCTTC.

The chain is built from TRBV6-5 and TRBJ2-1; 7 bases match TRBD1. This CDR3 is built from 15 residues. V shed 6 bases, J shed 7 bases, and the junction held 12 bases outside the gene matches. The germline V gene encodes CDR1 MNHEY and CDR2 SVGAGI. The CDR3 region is CASSQGRAGGNEQFF. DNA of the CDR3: TGTGCCAGCAGCCAAGGTAGGGCAGGGGGAAATGAGCAGTTCTTC.

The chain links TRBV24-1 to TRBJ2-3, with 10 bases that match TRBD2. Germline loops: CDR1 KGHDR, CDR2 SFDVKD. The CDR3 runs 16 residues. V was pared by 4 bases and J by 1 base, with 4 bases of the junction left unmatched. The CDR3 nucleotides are TGTGCCACCAGTGAGTCCACTAGCGGGGGCACAGATACGCAGTATTTT. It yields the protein CATSESTSGGTDTQYF.

The CDR3 region has the DNA TGTGCCAGCAGCTTCCGGACAGGGAGATACACAGATACGCAGTATTTT. Translating it yields CASSFRTGRYTDTQYF. The J gene is TRBJ2-3, the V gene TRBV9; 8 nucleotides line up with TRBD1. Germline V lookup: CDR1 SGDLS, CDR2 YYNGEE. The CDR3 consists of 16 residues. Germline trimming cut 4 bases from V and 2 bases from J; bases unmatched to any gene: 9.

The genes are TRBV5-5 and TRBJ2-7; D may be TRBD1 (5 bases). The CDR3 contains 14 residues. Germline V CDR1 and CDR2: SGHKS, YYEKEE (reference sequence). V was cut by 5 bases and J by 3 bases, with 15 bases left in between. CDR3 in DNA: TGTGCCAGCAGTCAACCTACAGGTTACTACGAGCAGTACTTC. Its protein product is CASSQPTGYYEQYF.

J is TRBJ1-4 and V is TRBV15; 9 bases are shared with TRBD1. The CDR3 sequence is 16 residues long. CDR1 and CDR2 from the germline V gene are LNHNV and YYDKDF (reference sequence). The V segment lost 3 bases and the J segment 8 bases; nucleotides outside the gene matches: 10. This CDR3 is CATSSFEGTGLEKLFF. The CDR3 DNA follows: TGTGCCACCAGCAGTTTCGAAGGGACAGGGTTGGAAAAACTGTTTTTT.

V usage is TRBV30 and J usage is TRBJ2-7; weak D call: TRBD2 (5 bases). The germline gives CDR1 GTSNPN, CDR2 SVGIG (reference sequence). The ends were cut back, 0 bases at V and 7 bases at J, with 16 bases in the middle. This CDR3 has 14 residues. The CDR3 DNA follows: TGTGCCTGGAGTGTGGCCGGGGTCAGGCGGGAGCAGTACTTC. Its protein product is CAWSVAGVRREQYF.

The CDR3 region is CATSRVLYGMEQYF. Written as DNA, the CDR3 is TGTGCCACCAGCAGAGTATTATACGGGATGGAGCAGTATTTT. The rearrangement joins TRBV15 to TRBJ2-3; D is possibly TRBD2 (5 bases). The CDR3 has 14 amino acids. The V and J ends lost 1 base and 11 bases respectively, with 16 bases between them. Germline V gene data show CDR1 as LNHNV and CDR2 as YYDKDF (reference sequence).

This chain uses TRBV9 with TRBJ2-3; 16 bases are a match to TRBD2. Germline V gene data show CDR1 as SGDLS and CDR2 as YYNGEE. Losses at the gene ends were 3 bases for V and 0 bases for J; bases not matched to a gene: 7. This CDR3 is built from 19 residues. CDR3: CASSASGLAGGRSTDTQYF. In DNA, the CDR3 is TGTGCCAGCAGCGCCTCGGGACTAGCGGGAGGGAGGAGCACAGATACGCAGTATTTT.

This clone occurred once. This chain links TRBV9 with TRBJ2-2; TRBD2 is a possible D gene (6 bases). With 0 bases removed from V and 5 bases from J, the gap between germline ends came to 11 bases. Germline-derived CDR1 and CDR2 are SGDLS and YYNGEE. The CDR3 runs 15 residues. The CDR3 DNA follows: TGTGCCAGCAGCGTAGAACCCGGGAGAACCGGGGAGCTGTTTTTT. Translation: CASSVEPGRTGELFF.

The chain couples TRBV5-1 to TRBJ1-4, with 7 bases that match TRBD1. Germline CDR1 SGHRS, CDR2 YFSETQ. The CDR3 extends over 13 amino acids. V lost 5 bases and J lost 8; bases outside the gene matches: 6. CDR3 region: CASRRQGGEKLFF. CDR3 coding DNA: TGCGCCAGCAGGAGACAGGGTGGAGAAAAACTGTTTTTT.

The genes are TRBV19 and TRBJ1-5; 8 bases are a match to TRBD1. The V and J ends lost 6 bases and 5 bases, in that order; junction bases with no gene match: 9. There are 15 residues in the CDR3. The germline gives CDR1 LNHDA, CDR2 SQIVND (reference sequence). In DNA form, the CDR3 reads TGTGCCAGTAGGGTTTTCGACAGGGGTTATCAGCCCCAGCATTTT. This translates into CASRVFDRGYQPQHF.

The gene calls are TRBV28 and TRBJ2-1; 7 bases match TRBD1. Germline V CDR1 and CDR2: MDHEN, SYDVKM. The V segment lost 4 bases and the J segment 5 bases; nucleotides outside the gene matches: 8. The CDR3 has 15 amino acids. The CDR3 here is CASSSPGQADNEQFF. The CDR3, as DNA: TGTGCCAGCAGTTCTCCCGGACAGGCGGACAATGAGCAGTTCTTC.

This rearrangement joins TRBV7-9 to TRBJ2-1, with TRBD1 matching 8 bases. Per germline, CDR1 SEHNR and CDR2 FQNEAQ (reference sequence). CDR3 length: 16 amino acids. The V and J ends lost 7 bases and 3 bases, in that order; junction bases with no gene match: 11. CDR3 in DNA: TGTGCCAGCAATATCTCCCCGGGACAGGTCTACAATGAGCAGTTCTTC. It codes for CASNISPGQVYNEQFF. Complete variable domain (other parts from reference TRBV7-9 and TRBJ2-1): DTGVSQNPRHKITKRGQNVTFRCDPISEHNRLYWYRQTLGQGPEFLTYFQNEAQLEKSRLLSDRFSAERPKGSFSTLEIQRTEQGDSAMYLCASNISPGQVYNEQFFGPGTRLTVL.

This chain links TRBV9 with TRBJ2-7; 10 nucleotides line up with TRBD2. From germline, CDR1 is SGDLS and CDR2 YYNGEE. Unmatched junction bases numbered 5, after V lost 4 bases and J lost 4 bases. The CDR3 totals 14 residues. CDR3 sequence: CASSSGTSEYEQYF. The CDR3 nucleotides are TGTGCCAGCAGCTCCGGGACTAGCGAGTACGAGCAGTACTTC. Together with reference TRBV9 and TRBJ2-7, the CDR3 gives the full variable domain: DSGVTQTPKHLITATGQRVTLRCSPRSGDLSVYWYQQSLDQGLQFLIQYYNGEERAKGNILERFSAQQFPDLHSELNLSSLELGDSALYFCASSSGTSEYEQYFGPGTRLTVT.